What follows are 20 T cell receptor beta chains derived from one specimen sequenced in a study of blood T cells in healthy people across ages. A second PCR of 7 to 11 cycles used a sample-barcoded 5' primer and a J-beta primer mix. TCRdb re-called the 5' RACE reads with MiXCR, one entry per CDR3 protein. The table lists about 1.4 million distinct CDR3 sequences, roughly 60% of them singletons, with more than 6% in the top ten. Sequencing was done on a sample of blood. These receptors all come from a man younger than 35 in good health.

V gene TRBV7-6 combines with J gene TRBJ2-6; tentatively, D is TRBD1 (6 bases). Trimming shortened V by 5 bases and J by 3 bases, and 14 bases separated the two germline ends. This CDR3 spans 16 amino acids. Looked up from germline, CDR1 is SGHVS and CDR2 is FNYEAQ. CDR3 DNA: TGTGCCAGCAGCCCAACAGGGCTCGATGGGGCCAACGTCCTGACTTTC. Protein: CASSPTGLDGANVLTF.

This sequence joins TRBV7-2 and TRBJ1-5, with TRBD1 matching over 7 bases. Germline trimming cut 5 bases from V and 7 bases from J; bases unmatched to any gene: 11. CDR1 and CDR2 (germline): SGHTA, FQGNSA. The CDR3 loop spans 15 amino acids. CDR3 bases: TGTGCCAGCAGCCGCGACAGGGTAAAGGGCCAGCCCCAGCATTTT. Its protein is CASSRDRVKGQPQHF.

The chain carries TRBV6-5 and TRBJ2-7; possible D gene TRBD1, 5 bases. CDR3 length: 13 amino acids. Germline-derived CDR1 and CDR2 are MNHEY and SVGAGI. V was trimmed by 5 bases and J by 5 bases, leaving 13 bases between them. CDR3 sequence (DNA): TGTGCCAGCAGTGCCACCCCGACAGACGAGCAGTACTTC. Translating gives CASSATPTDEQYF.

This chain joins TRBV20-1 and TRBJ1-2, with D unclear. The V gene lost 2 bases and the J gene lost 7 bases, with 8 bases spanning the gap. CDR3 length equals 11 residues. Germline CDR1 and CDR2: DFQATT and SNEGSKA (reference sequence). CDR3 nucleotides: TGCAGTGCTAGACCCAACAGTGGCTACACCTTC. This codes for CSARPNSGYTF.

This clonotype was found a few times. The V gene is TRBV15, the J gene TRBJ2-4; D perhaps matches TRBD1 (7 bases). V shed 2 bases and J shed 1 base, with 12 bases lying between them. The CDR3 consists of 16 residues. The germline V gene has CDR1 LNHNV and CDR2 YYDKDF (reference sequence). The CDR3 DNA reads TGTGCCACCAGCAGATTATCAGGGGGGGCCAAAAACATTCAGTACTTC. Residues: CATSRLSGGAKNIQYF.

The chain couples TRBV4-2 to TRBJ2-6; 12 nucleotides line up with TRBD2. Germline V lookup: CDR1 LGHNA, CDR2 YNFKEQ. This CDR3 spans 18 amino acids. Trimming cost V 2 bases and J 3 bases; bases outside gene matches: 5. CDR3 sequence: CASSQPGLAGFGANVLTF. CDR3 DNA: TGTGCCAGCAGCCAACCGGGACTAGCGGGCTTTGGGGCCAACGTCCTGACTTTC.

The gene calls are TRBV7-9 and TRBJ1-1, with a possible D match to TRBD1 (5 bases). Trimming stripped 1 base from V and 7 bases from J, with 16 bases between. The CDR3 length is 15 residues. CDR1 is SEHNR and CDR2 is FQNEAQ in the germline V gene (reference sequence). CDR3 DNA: TGTGCCAGCAGCTTAGTCCCGAAATCAACAGGTGAAGCTTTCTTT. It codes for CASSLVPKSTGEAFF.

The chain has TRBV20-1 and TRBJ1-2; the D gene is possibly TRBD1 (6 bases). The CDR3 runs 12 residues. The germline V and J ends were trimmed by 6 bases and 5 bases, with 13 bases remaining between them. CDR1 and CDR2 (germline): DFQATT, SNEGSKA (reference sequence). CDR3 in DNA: TGCAGTGCCCGGACAGATCCTTATGGCTACACCTTC. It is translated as CSARTDPYGYTF.

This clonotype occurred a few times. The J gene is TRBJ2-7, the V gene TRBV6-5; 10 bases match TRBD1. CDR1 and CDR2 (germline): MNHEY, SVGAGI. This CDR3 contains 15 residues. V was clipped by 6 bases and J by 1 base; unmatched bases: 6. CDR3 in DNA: TGTGCCAGCAGGACCGGGACAGGGGCATCCTACGAGCAGTACTTC. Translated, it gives CASRTGTGASYEQYF.

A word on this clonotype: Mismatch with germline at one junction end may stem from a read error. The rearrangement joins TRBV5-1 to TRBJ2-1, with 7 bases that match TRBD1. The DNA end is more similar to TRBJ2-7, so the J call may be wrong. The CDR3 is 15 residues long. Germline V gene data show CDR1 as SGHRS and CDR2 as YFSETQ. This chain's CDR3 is CASGFGDRVYNEQYF. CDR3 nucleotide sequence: TGCGCCAGCGGCTTCGGGGACAGAGTATACAATGAGCAGTACTTC.

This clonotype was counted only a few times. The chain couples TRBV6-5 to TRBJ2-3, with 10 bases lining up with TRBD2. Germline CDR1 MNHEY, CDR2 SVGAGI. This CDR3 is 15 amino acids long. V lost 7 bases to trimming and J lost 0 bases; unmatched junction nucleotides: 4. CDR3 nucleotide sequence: TGTGCCAGCAACGGACTAGCGGATAGCACAGATACGCAGTATTTT. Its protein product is CASNGLADSTDTQYF.

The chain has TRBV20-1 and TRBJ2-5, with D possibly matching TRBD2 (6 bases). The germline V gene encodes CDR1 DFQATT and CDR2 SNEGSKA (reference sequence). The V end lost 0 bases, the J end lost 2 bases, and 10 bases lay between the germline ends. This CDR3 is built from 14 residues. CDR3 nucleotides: TGCAGTGCTAGAGATCATGGGGGGCAAGAGACCCAGTACTTC. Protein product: CSARDHGGQETQYF.

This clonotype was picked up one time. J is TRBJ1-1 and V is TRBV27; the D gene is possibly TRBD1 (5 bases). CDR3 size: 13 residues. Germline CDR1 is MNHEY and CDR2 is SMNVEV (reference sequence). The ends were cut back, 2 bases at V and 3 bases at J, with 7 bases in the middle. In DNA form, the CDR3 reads TGTGCCAGCAGTTTAGGGACGCACACTGAAGCTTTCTTT. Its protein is CASSLGTHTEAFF.

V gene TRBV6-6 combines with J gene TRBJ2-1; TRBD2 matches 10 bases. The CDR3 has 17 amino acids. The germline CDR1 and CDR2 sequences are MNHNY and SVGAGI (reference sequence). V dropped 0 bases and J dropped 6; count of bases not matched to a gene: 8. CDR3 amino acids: CASSYSLAGASGNEQFF. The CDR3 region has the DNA TGTGCCAGCAGTTACTCTCTAGCGGGAGCGTCGGGCAATGAGCAGTTCTTC.

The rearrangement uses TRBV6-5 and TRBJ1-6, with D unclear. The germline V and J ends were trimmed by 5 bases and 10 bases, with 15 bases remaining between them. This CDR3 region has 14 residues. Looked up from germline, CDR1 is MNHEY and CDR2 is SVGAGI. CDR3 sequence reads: CASSGVILGSPLHF. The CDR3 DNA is TGTGCCAGCAGTGGGGTGATCCTTGGCTCACCCCTCCACTTT.

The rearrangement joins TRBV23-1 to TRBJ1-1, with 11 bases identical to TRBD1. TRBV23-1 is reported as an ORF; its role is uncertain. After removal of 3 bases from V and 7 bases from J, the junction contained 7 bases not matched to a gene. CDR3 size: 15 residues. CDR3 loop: CASSQGQGEGLEAFF. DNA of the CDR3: TGCGCCAGCAGTCAGGGACAGGGGGAGGGGCTTGAAGCTTTCTTT.

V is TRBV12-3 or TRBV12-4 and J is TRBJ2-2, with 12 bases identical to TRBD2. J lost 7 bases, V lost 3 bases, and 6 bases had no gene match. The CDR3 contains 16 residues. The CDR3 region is CASSLASGRAGGELFF. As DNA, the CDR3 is TGTGCCAGCAGTTTGGCTAGCGGGAGGGCCGGCGGGGAGCTGTTTTTT.

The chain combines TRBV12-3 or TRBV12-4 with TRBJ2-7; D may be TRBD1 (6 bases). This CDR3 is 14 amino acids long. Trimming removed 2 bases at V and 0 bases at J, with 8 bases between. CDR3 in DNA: TGTGCCAGCAGTTTACCGGGACACTCCTACGAGCAGTACTTC. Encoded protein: CASSLPGHSYEQYF.

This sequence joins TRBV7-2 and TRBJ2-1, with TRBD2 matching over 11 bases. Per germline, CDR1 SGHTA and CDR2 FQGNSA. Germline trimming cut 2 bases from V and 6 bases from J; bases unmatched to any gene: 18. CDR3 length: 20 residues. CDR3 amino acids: CASSLYTSGSRATRSNEQFF. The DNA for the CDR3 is TGTGCCAGCAGCTTATATACTAGCGGGAGTAGGGCGACCCGGAGCAATGAGCAGTTCTTC.

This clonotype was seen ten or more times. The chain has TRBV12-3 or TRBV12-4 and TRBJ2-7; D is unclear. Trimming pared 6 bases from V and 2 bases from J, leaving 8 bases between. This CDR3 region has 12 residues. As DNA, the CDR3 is TGTGCCAGCAGAGCAGGAGCCTACGAGCAGTACTTC. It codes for CASRAGAYEQYF.